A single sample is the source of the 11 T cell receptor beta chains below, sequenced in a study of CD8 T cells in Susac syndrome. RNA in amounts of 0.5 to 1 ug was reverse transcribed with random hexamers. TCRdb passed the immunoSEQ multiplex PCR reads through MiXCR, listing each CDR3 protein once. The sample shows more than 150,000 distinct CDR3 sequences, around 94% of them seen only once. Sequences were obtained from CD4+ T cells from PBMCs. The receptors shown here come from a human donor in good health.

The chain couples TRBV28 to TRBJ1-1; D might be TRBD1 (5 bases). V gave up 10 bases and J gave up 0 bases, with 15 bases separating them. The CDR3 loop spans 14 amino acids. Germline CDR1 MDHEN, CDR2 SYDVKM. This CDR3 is CAIRGALMNTEAFF. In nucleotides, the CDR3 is TGTGCCATCCGCGGGGCCCTTATGAACACTGAAGCTTTCTTT.

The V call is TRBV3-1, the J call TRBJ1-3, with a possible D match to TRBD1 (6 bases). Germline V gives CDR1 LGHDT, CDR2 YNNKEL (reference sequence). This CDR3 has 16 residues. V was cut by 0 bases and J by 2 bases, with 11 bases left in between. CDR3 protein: CASSQDLGAAGNTIYF. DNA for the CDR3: TGTGCCAGCAGCCAAGATCTGGGGGCCGCTGGAAACACCATATATTTT.

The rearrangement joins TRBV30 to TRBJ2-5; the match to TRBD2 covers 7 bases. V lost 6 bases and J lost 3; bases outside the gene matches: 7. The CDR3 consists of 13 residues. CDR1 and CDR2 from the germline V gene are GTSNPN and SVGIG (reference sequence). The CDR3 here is CACRTSVKETQYF. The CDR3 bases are TGTGCCTGCCGTACTAGCGTCAAAGAGACCCAGTACTTC. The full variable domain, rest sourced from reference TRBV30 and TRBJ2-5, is SQTIHQWPATLVQPVGSPLSLECTVEGTSNPNLYWYRQAAGRGLQLLFYSVGIGQISSEVPQNLSASRPQDRQFILSSKKLLLSDSGFYLCACRTSVKETQYFGPGTRLLVL.

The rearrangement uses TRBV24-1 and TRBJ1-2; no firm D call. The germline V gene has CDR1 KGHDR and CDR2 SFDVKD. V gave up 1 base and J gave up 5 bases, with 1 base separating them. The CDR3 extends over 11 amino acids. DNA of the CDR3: TGTGCCACCAGTGATTTATATGGCTACACCTTC. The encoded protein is CATSDLYGYTF.

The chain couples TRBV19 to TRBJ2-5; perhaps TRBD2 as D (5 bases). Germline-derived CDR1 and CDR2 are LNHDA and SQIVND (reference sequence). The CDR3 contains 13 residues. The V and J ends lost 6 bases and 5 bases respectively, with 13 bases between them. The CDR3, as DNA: TGTGCCAGTAGAGAGGGCCCACGCGAGACCCAGTACTTC. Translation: CASREGPRETQYF.

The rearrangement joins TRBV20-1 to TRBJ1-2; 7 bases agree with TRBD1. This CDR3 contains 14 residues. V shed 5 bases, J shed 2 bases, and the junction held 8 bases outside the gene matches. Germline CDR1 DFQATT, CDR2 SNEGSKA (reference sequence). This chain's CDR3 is CSAPVPTGNYGYTF. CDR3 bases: TGCAGTGCTCCCGTTCCGACAGGGAACTATGGCTACACCTTC.

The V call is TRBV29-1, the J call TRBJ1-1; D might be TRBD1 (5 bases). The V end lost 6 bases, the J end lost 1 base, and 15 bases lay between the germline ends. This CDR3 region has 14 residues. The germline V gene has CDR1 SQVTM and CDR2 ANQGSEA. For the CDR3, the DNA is TGCAGCGTCCACCTCAGGACAACGAACACTGAAGCTTTCTTT. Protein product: CSVHLRTTNTEAFF.

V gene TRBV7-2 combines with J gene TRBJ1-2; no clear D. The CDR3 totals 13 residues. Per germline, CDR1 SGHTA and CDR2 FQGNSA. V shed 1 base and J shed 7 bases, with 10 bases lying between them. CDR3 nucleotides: TGTGCCAGCAGCTTAGGACATGAGAGTGGCTACACCTTC. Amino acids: CASSLGHESGYTF.

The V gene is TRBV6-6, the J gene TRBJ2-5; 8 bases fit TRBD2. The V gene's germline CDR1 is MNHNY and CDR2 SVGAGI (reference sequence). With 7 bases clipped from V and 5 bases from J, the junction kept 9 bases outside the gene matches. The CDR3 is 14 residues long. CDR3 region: CASTTLASGETQYF. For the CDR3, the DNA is TGTGCCAGCACCACCCTCGCTAGCGGGGAGACCCAGTACTTC.

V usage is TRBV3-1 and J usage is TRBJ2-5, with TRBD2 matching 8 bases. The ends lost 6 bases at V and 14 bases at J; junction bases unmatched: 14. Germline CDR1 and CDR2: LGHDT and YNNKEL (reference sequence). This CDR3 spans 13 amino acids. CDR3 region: CASSPRSGTRFYF. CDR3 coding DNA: TGTGCCAGCAGTCCCCGGTCTGGGACTAGGTTCTACTTC.

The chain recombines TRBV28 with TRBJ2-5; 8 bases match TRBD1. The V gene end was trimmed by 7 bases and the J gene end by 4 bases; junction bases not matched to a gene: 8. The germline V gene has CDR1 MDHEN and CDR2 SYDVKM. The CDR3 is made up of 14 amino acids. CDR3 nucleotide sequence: TGTGCCAGCATCACAGGGGGATTAGGAGAGACCCAGTACTTC. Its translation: CASITGGLGETQYF.